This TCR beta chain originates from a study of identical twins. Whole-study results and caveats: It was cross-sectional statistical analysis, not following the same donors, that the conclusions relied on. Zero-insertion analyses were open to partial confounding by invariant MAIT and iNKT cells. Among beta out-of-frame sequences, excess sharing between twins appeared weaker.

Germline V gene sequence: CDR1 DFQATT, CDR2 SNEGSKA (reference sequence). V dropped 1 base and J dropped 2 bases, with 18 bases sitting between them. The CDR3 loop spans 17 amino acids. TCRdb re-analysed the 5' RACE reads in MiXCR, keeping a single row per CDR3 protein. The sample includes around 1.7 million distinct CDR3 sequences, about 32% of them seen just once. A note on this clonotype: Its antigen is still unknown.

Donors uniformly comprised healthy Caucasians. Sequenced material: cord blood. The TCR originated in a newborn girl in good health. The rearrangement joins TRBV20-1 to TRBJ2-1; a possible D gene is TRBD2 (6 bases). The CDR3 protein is CSARGPSRGGAYNEQFF. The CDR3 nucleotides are TGCAGTGCTAGAGGTCCCTCGAGGGGAGGCGCCTACAATGAGCAGTTCTTC.